This T cell receptor (beta chain) derives from a study of PD-1 blockade in classical Hodgkin lymphoma. The data were produced by immunoSEQ multiplex PCR, yet TCRdb's version contains in-frame clones alone and is incomplete. The sample carries 100,000 or so clones, approximately 90% recorded once. Brentuximab vedotin exposure varied, and every patient relapsed after autologous stem cell transplantation. Germline V CDR1 and CDR2: MNHNY, SVGAGI (reference sequence). The trim removed 10 bases at V and 7 bases at J, leaving 8 bases unmatched. This CDR3 region has 12 residues. This sequence was found in a human donor with classical Hodgkin lymphoma. The gene calls are TRBV6-6 and TRBJ1-2, with 8 positions matching TRBD1. This specimen consisted of peripheral blood mononuclear cells (PBMCs), obtained before the second cycle of nivolumab. The CDR3 sequence is CAIDRGFGGYTF. Here the CDR3 DNA reads TGTGCCATTGACAGGGGCTTTGGTGGCTACACCTTC.